This section outlines one T cell receptor beta chain sequence together with its context. Trimming cost V 1 base and J 3 bases; bases outside gene matches: 2. This CDR3 region has 15 residues. The germline gives CDR1 MNHEY, CDR2 SVGAGI. Only in-frame clones appear in the TCRdb table, and some are missing; sequencing was by immunoSEQ multiplex PCR. The sample lists about 84,000 clones; 97% were seen once. The data were obtained in a study of technical replicates of blood from a few donors. The chain joins TRBV6-5 to TRBJ2-2, with 7 bases fitting TRBD2. This clonotype originated in a human donor in good health. The sample consisted of T cells isolated from PBMCs. CDR3 coding DNA: TGTGCCAGCAGTTACTATGGGGGGGACACCGGGGAGCTGTTTTTT. Translating it yields CASSYYGGDTGELFF.